Here is one TCR beta chain with its context. The antigen is not known. The sample originates from a study of vaccination and CD4 T cells after COVID-19. The treatment denotes: 10-day PBMC culture with coronavirus spike peptide pools or control peptides (ViraFEST assay). The V gene's germline CDR1 is DFQATT and CDR2 SNEGSKA (reference sequence). The germline V and J ends were trimmed by 6 bases and 2 bases, with 15 bases remaining between them. This CDR3 region has 14 residues. Sequenced with the Oncomine TCR Beta short-read assay was DNA taken from cultured CD4+ T cells. A single record per CDR3 protein comes from TCRdb applying MiXCR to the PCR reads. The sample has over 20,000 distinct CDR3 sequences; 64% are singletons.

This sequence originates from a human donor who had recovered from COVID-19. The J gene is TRBJ2-3, the V gene TRBV20-1; TRBD1 might be the D (6 bases). Material: CD4+ T cells from blood, cultured in vitro. CDR3 protein: CSALRDTYTDTQYF. DNA of the CDR3: TGCAGTGCCCTACGGGACACCTACACAGATACGCAGTATTTT.